This entry features one T cell receptor beta chain sequence. The antigen is unknown. The germline V gene encodes CDR1 SGHRS and CDR2 YFSETQ. V dropped 0 bases and J dropped 3 bases, with 16 bases sitting between them. The CDR3 runs to 16 residues. The study sequenced cultured CD4+ T cell DNA using the Oncomine TCR Beta short-read assay. TCRdb itself ran the PCR reads through MiXCR, one entry per CDR3 protein. The table has approximately 15,000 distinct CDR3 sequences, roughly half seen once; the top ten hold about 12%. The data originate from a study of vaccination and CD4 T cells after COVID-19. General observations from the study: For convalescent patients, a median 86.3% of reactive clones surfaced exclusively after vaccination.

The treatment: 10-day PBMC culture with coronavirus spike peptide pools or control peptides (ViraFEST assay). Using peptide pools, antigen-specific T cells were expanded in ViraFEST before TCRs were sequenced. Having spent 10 days in culture, CD4+ T cells were then isolated by negative selection. The specimen sequenced was CD4+ T cells from blood, cultured in vitro. This sequence originates from a human donor who had recovered from COVID-19. The V gene is TRBV5-1, the J gene TRBJ2-7; D not certain. CDR3 amino acids: CASSLEVRVGNYEQYF. CDR3 nucleotide sequence: TGCGCCAGCAGCTTGGAGGTACGGGTTGGGAACTACGAGCAGTACTTC.